These T cell receptor beta chains were read from a single sample in a study of Ad26.COV2.S vaccination and SARS-CoV-2 variants. Clones were read by immunoSEQ multiplex PCR, and TCRdb kept only the in-frame ones, dropping some. The table lists under 250,000 clones, around 88% of them singletons, with just under 3% in the top ten. The input for sequencing was peripheral blood, taken in a trial of Ad26.COV2.S vaccine versus placebo. The origin of the receptors is a person between 18 and 65 years old who received the Ad26.COV2.S COVID-19 vaccine or a placebo. Both conserved end residues are part of each CDR3. Fields, in order: J gene, D gene, clone size, CDR3 length, V gene, CDR3 DNA, CDR3 protein. The D gene is left open where the match is weak. Size values are once, few and many counts, or a class for expanded clones, and some rows have none.

j_gene: TRBJ2-7; d_gene: -; abundance: -; len: 15; v_gene: TRBV7-9; CDR3nt: TGTGCCAGCAGCTTAGTAGGGGACCGATCCTACGAGCAGTACTTC; CDR3aa: CASSLVGDRSYEQYF
j_gene: TRBJ1-2; d_gene: -; abundance: -; len: 15; v_gene: TRBV5-6; CDR3nt: TGTGCCAGCAGCTTGAGTACCCGGATTTCGTATGGCTACACCTTC; CDR3aa: CASSLSTRISYGYTF
j_gene: TRBJ1-2; d_gene: -; abundance: -; len: 14; v_gene: TRBV19; CDR3nt: TGTGCCAGTAGTACGACCATGGCCCGGGGTGGCTACACCTTC; CDR3aa: CASSTTMARGGYTF
j_gene: TRBJ2-6; d_gene: TRBD1; abundance: once; len: 18; v_gene: TRBV27; CDR3nt: TGTGCCAGCTCTACCAGGGGGCCATTACGCTCTGGGGCCAACGTCCTGACTTTC; CDR3aa: CASSTRGPLRSGANVLTF
j_gene: TRBJ1-6; d_gene: TRBD1; abundance: few; len: 15; v_gene: TRBV27; CDR3nt: TGTGCCAGCAGTTTACGGACAGGGGGAGACTCACCCCTCCACTTT; CDR3aa: CASSLRTGGDSPLHF
j_gene: TRBJ2-1; d_gene: -; abundance: -; len: 14; v_gene: TRBV2; CDR3nt: TGTGCCAGCAGTGATCCGGGGGGCCGGGATGAGCAGTTCTTC; CDR3aa: CASSDPGGRDEQFF
j_gene: TRBJ2-2; d_gene: TRBD1; abundance: -; len: 14; v_gene: TRBV24-1; CDR3nt: TGTGCCACCACGGACAGGGAAAACACCGGGGAGCTGTTTTTT; CDR3aa: CATTDRENTGELFF
j_gene: TRBJ2-5; d_gene: -; abundance: -; len: 13; v_gene: TRBV18; CDR3nt: TGTGCCAGCTCACCGGGGGGCAAGGAGACCCAGTACTTC; CDR3aa: CASSPGGKETQYF
j_gene: TRBJ2-3; d_gene: -; abundance: -; len: 11; v_gene: TRBV12-3/TRBV12-4; CDR3nt: TGTGCCAGCAGCTCCACAGATACGCAGTATTTT; CDR3aa: CASSSTDTQYF
j_gene: TRBJ2-3; d_gene: -; abundance: -; len: 16; v_gene: TRBV5-6; CDR3nt: TGTGCCAGCAGCCCGGATAGAGTTCGTAGCACAGATACGCAGTATTTT; CDR3aa: CASSPDRVRSTDTQYF
j_gene: TRBJ2-1; d_gene: TRBD2; abundance: -; len: 11; v_gene: TRBV7-9; CDR3nt: TGTTTAGCGGGGAACTACAATGAGCAGTTCTTC; CDR3aa: CLAGNYNEQFF
j_gene: TRBJ2-2; d_gene: TRBD1; abundance: once; len: 16; v_gene: TRBV5-4; CDR3nt: TGTGCCAGCAGCTCCCCCCGGACAGGGAATTTCGGGGAGCTGTTTTTT; CDR3aa: CASSSPRTGNFGELFF
j_gene: TRBJ2-7; d_gene: TRBD1; abundance: -; len: 17; v_gene: TRBV12-5; CDR3nt: TGTGCTAGTGGTTTGGGGCAATACAGGGGGCGGCATGAAGAGCAGTACTTC; CDR3aa: CASGLGQYRGRHEEQYF
j_gene: TRBJ2-1; d_gene: TRBD1; abundance: -; len: 13; v_gene: TRBV19; CDR3nt: TGTGCCAGTAGTAGGGACAGAGGGGATGAGCAGTTCTTC; CDR3aa: CASSRDRGDEQFF
j_gene: TRBJ2-5; d_gene: -; abundance: -; len: 13; v_gene: TRBV25-1; CDR3nt: TGTGCCAGCAGGGGTTTAGGATCGAAGACCCAGTACTTC; CDR3aa: CASRGLGSKTQYF
j_gene: TRBJ1-1; d_gene: -; abundance: -; len: 14; v_gene: TRBV3-1/TRBV3-2; CDR3nt: TGTGCCAGCGTAAAGGCAGGGTTGAACACTGAAGCTTTCTTT; CDR3aa: CASVKAGLNTEAFF
j_gene: TRBJ1-2; d_gene: TRBD1; abundance: -; len: 15; v_gene: TRBV4-1; CDR3nt: TGCGCCAGCAGCCACCGACAGGGGGTGGACTATGGCTACACCTTC; CDR3aa: CASSHRQGVDYGYTF
j_gene: TRBJ2-7; d_gene: -; abundance: -; len: 14; v_gene: TRBV7-2; CDR3nt: TGTGCCAGCAGCTCCGGGACCTCCTCCTACGAGCAGTACTTC; CDR3aa: CASSSGTSSYEQYF
j_gene: TRBJ2-1; d_gene: TRBD1; abundance: -; len: 14; v_gene: TRBV24-1; CDR3nt: TGTGCCACCAGTGCCTCGACAGGGAAGGAGACGCAGTTCTTC; CDR3aa: CATSASTGKETQFF
j_gene: TRBJ2-5; d_gene: TRBD2; abundance: -; len: 14; v_gene: TRBV11-3; CDR3nt: TGTGCCAGCAGCCAATACGGGGGGCAAGAGACCCAGTACTTC; CDR3aa: CASSQYGGQETQYF
j_gene: TRBJ1-5; d_gene: TRBD1; abundance: -; len: 15; v_gene: TRBV5-6; CDR3nt: TGTGCCAGCAGCTTCGGGACAGGGGTCGGGCAGCCCCAGCATTTT; CDR3aa: CASSFGTGVGQPQHF
j_gene: TRBJ2-5; d_gene: TRBD2; abundance: -; len: 18; v_gene: TRBV4-1; CDR3nt: TGCGCCAGCAGCCAAGATACGGTAATAGCGGGATCAAAAGAGACCCAGTACTTC; CDR3aa: CASSQDTVIAGSKETQYF
j_gene: TRBJ2-5; d_gene: -; abundance: -; len: 15; v_gene: TRBV7-6; CDR3nt: TGTGCCAGCAGCCCCTCGCGGGGCCTCCAAGAGACCCAGTACTTC; CDR3aa: CASSPSRGLQETQYF
j_gene: TRBJ2-4; d_gene: TRBD2; abundance: -; len: 18; v_gene: TRBV27; CDR3nt: TGTGCCACCGCGTGGCGGGGGGACCGAAGCCTGGCCAAAAACATTCAGTACTTC; CDR3aa: CATAWRGDRSLAKNIQYF
j_gene: TRBJ2-1; d_gene: -; abundance: -; len: 18; v_gene: TRBV6-2/TRBV6-3; CDR3nt: TGTGCCAGCAGTTACCCTCATCCGAGCCGAAGCTCCTACAATGAGCAGTTCTTC; CDR3aa: CASSYPHPSRSSYNEQFF
j_gene: TRBJ2-1; d_gene: -; abundance: -; len: 17; v_gene: TRBV5-4; CDR3nt: TGTGCCAGCAGCTTGGGGGCCGGGACAACCTTTTACAATGAGCAGTTCTTC; CDR3aa: CASSLGAGTTFYNEQFF
j_gene: TRBJ2-6; d_gene: -; abundance: -; len: 16; v_gene: TRBV6-2/TRBV6-3; CDR3nt: TGTGCCAGCAGTCCCCGCATTGGGGGTGGGGCCAACGTCCTGACTTTC; CDR3aa: CASSPRIGGGANVLTF
j_gene: TRBJ2-3; d_gene: -; abundance: once; len: 15; v_gene: TRBV4-2; CDR3nt: TGTGCCAGCAGCTCACCAATAGTGGGGGAAGATACGCAGTATTTT; CDR3aa: CASSSPIVGEDTQYF
j_gene: TRBJ2-4; d_gene: -; abundance: -; len: 13; v_gene: TRBV6-5; CDR3nt: TGTGCCGTCAAACAGAGAGCCAAAAACATTCAGTACTTC; CDR3aa: CAVKQRAKNIQYF
j_gene: TRBJ1-1; d_gene: -; abundance: -; len: 16; v_gene: TRBV6-5; CDR3nt: TGTGCCAGCAGTTATATGACACCCTACGTCGGCACTGAAGCTTTCTTT; CDR3aa: CASSYMTPYVGTEAFF
j_gene: TRBJ1-2; d_gene: -; abundance: once; len: 15; v_gene: TRBV24-1; CDR3nt: TGTGCCACCAGCTCCCACACGGAAAACCTCTATGGCTACACCTTC; CDR3aa: CATSSHTENLYGYTF
j_gene: TRBJ1-2; d_gene: TRBD1; abundance: -; len: 13; v_gene: TRBV19; CDR3nt: TGTGCCAGTACTGAGGGACAGGGCTATGGCTACACCTTC; CDR3aa: CASTEGQGYGYTF
j_gene: TRBJ1-2; d_gene: TRBD1; abundance: -; len: 12; v_gene: TRBV28; CDR3nt: TGTGCCAGTAGACAGGGGGTATATGGCTACACCTTC; CDR3aa: CASRQGVYGYTF
j_gene: TRBJ1-2; d_gene: TRBD1; abundance: -; len: 16; v_gene: TRBV5-1; CDR3nt: TGCGCCAGCAGCTCCATTGGGGACAGGGGGTTCGGTGGCTACACCTTC; CDR3aa: CASSSIGDRGFGGYTF
j_gene: TRBJ2-1; d_gene: TRBD1; abundance: -; len: 14; v_gene: TRBV10-1; CDR3nt: TGCGCCAGCAGTTTCCCTGGACAGGATGATGAGCAGTTCTTC; CDR3aa: CASSFPGQDDEQFF
j_gene: TRBJ2-3; d_gene: -; abundance: -; len: 16; v_gene: TRBV7-3; CDR3nt: TGTGCCAGCAGCTTAGGAAGGGCTACCGGCACAGATACGCAGTATTTT; CDR3aa: CASSLGRATGTDTQYF
j_gene: TRBJ2-2; d_gene: TRBD2; abundance: -; len: 19; v_gene: TRBV19; CDR3nt: TGTGCCAGTAGTATTTCAGGACTAGCGGGAGGGCCTGGCACCGGGGAGCTGTTTTTT; CDR3aa: CASSISGLAGGPGTGELFF